Listed here is a single T cell receptor beta chain. In this sample, this clonotype turned up a few times. Its antigen is not yet known. Base qualities are missing; no much larger clone stands one base away. To demonstrate the VDJtools post-analysis software, TCR beta repertoires were profiled from the peripheral blood of about 13 young patients with multiple sclerosis. Multiple sclerosis patients were children and adolescents aged roughly 6 to 16 years. This entry is derived from a study of post-analysis software for immune sequencing data (dated by TCRdb to about 2015). As for the study more broadly: Disease courses on record covered relapsing-remitting, secondary progressive and progressive-relapsing multiple sclerosis, though some patients had no subtype annotation. The patient repertoires were compared against approximately eleven previously published healthy control repertoires obtained from donors aged 6 to 25 years. A subset of samples was prepared in parallel using single-end sample barcoding, then pooled and co-amplified after Illumina adapter ligation.

Overall study outcomes, separate from this receptor: Strong co-clustering of samples prepared in the same batch was shown by direct clustering with F measure, prompting a batch-effect correction. The control group was slightly older than the multiple sclerosis patient group. Patients showed significantly higher frequencies than controls for about five TRBV segments, among them TRBV5-6, TRBV5-1 and TRBV20-1. Normalized Chao1 diversity was significantly lower in multiple sclerosis patients than controls, suggesting substantial peripheral T-cell clonal expansion.

Spanning cysteine to phenylalanine, the CDR3 consists of 11 amino acids. The CDR3 DNA has 33 bases and is translated from base 1. CDR1 and CDR2 were assigned from the germline V gene as MDHEN and SYDVKM. To prepare the library, PCR was applied. For sequencing, an Illumina HiSeq 2500 was employed. To reduce PCR and sequencing biases, unique molecular identifiers were incorporated into the TCR beta cDNA libraries. About 0.5 million cDNA molecules were obtained for every 1 to 10 million input T cells, so each molecule roughly corresponded to one T cell. The patient libraries were prepared and sequenced with the same protocol used for the earlier healthy control dataset. Samples belonging to the same batch were prepared together, multiplexed and sequenced on a shared HiSeq lane. The study's processing was this. Raw barcoded reads were processed with MIGEC, discarding single-read molecular identifier groups before consensus assembly and CDR3 extraction. VDJtools was used for post-analysis of the clonotype tables, and diversity was normalized by down-sampling every dataset to the size of the smallest sample. To correct batch-related cross-sample contamination, repertoire overlap clustering matched CDR3 amino acid sequences but not nucleotide sequences. TCRdb passed the public sequencing reads through fastp at Q25 and MiXCR, retaining productive beta sequences. For every CDR3 protein sequence, its rows merge into one entry that carries the most common genes and DNA. TCRdb's processing, not the authors' own work, is the source of the V and J calls. The sample includes fewer than 850,000 distinct CDR3 sequences, with about 27% observed a single time. 0.56% of the sample goes to the ten largest clones.

This receptor was obtained from a girl between 5 and 17 years old with multiple sclerosis. What was sequenced was blood. The chain is encoded by TRBV28 joined to TRBJ2-4; TRBD2 is perhaps the D gene, given 5 matching bases. The J call may be mistaken, given a closer DNA end match to TRBJ2-7. Here the CDR3 is given as CAERPTYEQYF. The nucleotide sequence is TGTGCTGAGCGGCCCACCTACGAGCAGTACTTC.